The next 25 T cell receptor beta chains were all read from a single sample in a study of cytomegalovirus exposure and HLA in healthy donors. The PCR was carried out with 60 Vbeta primers and 13 Jbeta primers. Profiling relied on immunoSEQ multiplex PCR, and the TCRdb table lists in-frame clones only, not all of them. The sample records approximately 150,000 clones, just under 80% being singletons. The sequencing input was PBMCs. The receptors come from a man younger than 35 in good health and CMV-seropositive.

The gene calls are TRBV10-3 and TRBJ1-1, with unresolved D. CDR1 is ENHRY and CDR2 is SYGVKD in the germline V gene. CDR3 length: 14 residues. V lost 10 bases and J lost 1, with 16 bases in between. The CDR3 is CATRFEAGNTEAFF. DNA of the CDR3: TGTGCCACCCGGTTTGAAGCAGGGAACACTGAAGCTTTCTTT.

The chain recombines TRBV15 with TRBJ2-1, with a weak D call TRBD2 (6 bases). The CDR3 is 15 amino acids. Trimming took off 1 base at V and 7 bases at J, with 14 bases between the two ends. Germline V gene lookup returns CDR1 LNHNV and CDR2 YYDKDF (reference sequence). This chain's CDR3 is CATSRAGVMGNEQFF. The CDR3 DNA reads as TGTGCCACCAGCAGAGCGGGAGTGATGGGGAATGAGCAGTTCTTC.

This clone was seen a handful of times. The chain recombines TRBV25-1 with TRBJ2-3; a weak D match, TRBD2 (6 bases). V was trimmed by 6 bases and J by 6 bases, leaving 22 bases between them. CDR1 and CDR2 (germline): MGHDK, SYGVNS. The CDR3 sequence is 16 residues long. CDR3 amino acids: CASSPEGRGGWDTQYF. The DNA of the CDR3 is TGTGCCAGCAGCCCCGAGGGTAGAGGAGGGTGGGATACGCAGTATTTT.

J is TRBJ1-5 and V is TRBV9; D unclear. CDR1 is SGDLS, CDR2 YYNGEE, per germline. With 7 bases removed from V and 3 bases from J, the gap between germline ends came to 11 bases. This CDR3 has 13 residues. The CDR3 loop is CASGGQANQPQHF. CDR3 bases: TGTGCCAGCGGTGGGCAGGCCAATCAGCCCCAGCATTTT.

The chain combines TRBV27 with TRBJ2-7; 7 nucleotides agree with TRBD1. J was trimmed by 4 bases and V by 6 bases; bases with no gene match: 12. CDR1 and CDR2 (germline): MNHEY, SMNVEV (reference sequence). The CDR3 consists of 15 residues. The CDR3 protein is CASSPSGTASYEQYF. The CDR3 nucleotides read TGTGCCAGCAGCCCTTCCGGGACAGCGAGTTACGAGCAGTACTTC.

This chain uses TRBV11-2 with TRBJ2-1; TRBD2 agrees at 9 bases. J lost 7 bases, V lost 5 bases, and 9 bases had no gene match. From germline, CDR1 is SGHAT and CDR2 FQNNGV. This CDR3 is 15 amino acids long. CDR3 region: CASSLYSGRGNEQFF. For the CDR3, the DNA is TGTGCCAGCAGCCTCTATAGCGGGAGAGGGAATGAGCAGTTCTTC.

This clone was observed a handful of times. This rearrangement joins TRBV6-1 to TRBJ1-3; maybe TRBD1 (6 bases). The CDR3 extends over 17 amino acids. The germline gives CDR1 MNHNS, CDR2 SASEGT. V lost 2 bases to trimming and J lost 0 bases, with 14 bases between them. CDR3 region: CASSEHQPTGSGNTIYF. The CDR3 DNA follows: TGTGCCAGCAGTGAACACCAACCGACAGGCTCTGGAAACACCATATATTTT.

This chain connects TRBV29-1 to TRBJ2-3; weak D call: TRBD2 (5 bases). Germline V lookup: CDR1 SQVTM, CDR2 ANQGSEA. The germline V and J ends were trimmed by 4 bases and 7 bases, with 9 bases remaining between them. The CDR3 sequence is 11 residues long. The CDR3 protein is CSVADFNTQYF. CDR3 in DNA: TGCAGCGTTGCGGACTTCAATACGCAGTATTTT.

The J gene is TRBJ1-1, the V gene TRBV11-2, with D unclear. V was shortened by 5 bases and J by 6 bases, with 13 bases between the two germline ends. This CDR3 has 13 amino acids. Germline V CDR1 and CDR2: SGHAT, FQNNGV. The CDR3 DNA is TGTGCCAGCAGCCCCAATGTAGTTCCTGAAGCTTTCTTT. Translation gives CASSPNVVPEAFF. The full variable domain, with the rest looked up from reference TRBV11-2 and TRBJ1-1, is EAGVAQSPRYKIIEKRQSVAFWCNPISGHATLYWYQQILGQGPKLLIQFQNNGVVDDSQLPKDRFSAERLKGVDSTLKIQPAKLEDSAVYLCASSPNVVPEAFFGQGTRLTVV.

This chain joins TRBV2 and TRBJ1-1; 7 bases fit TRBD1. The CDR3 covers 13 residues. From germline, CDR1 is SNHLY and CDR2 FYNNEI. Losses at the gene ends were 6 bases for V and 1 base for J; bases not matched to a gene: 2. In nucleotides, the CDR3 is TGTGCCAGCAGGAGGACAGGGAACACTGAAGCTTTCTTT. This codes for CASRRTGNTEAFF.

Here the CDR3 DNA reads TGTGCCAGCATAAGCTTTTTAGAAGGACAGGGGTTCGGTGAAAAACTGTTTTTT. Residues: CASISFLEGQGFGEKLFF. The rearrangement uses TRBV2 and TRBJ1-4, with 9 bases fitting TRBD1. This CDR3 has 18 amino acids. Germline-derived CDR1 and CDR2 are SNHLY and FYNNEI. V lost 7 bases to trimming and J lost 7 bases; unmatched junction nucleotides: 19. Combining the CDR3 with reference TRBV2 and TRBJ1-4 gives the whole variable domain EPEVTQTPSHQVTQMGQEVILRCVPISNHLYFYWYRQILGQKVEFLVSFYNNEISEKSEIFDDQFSVERPDGSNFTLKIRSTKLEDSAMYFCASISFLEGQGFGEKLFFGSGTQLSVL.

The chain couples TRBV6-1 to TRBJ1-5; a possible D gene is TRBD1 (6 bases). The CDR3 spans 14 residues. V lost 6 bases and J 7 bases, leaving 16 bases between the germline ends. Germline V gene data show CDR1 as MNHNS and CDR2 as SASEGT. The CDR3 nucleotides read TGTGCCAGCAGGATAATACAGGGTAAACAGCCCCAGCATTTT. It codes for CASRIIQGKQPQHF.

DNA for the CDR3: TGCGCCAGCAGCGCGGACAGGGCGTCGATGAACACTGAAGCTTTCTTT. Protein sequence: CASSADRASMNTEAFF. This sequence joins TRBV5-1 and TRBJ1-1; 8 bases align to TRBD1. Germline V gene lookup returns CDR1 SGHRS and CDR2 YFSETQ. CDR3 length: 16 residues. Trimming at V came to 4 bases and at J to 0 bases, leaving 8 bases not matched to a gene.

The chain links TRBV7-9 to TRBJ2-4, with unresolved D. The CDR3 sequence is 15 residues long. Trimming took 5 bases from V and 0 from J, leaving 11 bases between them. From germline, CDR1 is SEHNR and CDR2 FQNEAQ (reference sequence). CDR3 loop: CASSPLAEAKNIQYF. CDR3 in DNA: TGTGCCAGCAGCCCGTTAGCCGAAGCCAAAAACATTCAGTACTTC.

The CDR3, as DNA: TGTGCCAGCAGCTTGCGGGACATTTCCTACGAGCAGTACTTC. As protein: CASSLRDISYEQYF. V is TRBV5-4 and J is TRBJ2-7, with D perhaps TRBD1 (6 bases). V was pared by 1 base and J by 1 base, with 9 bases between. The CDR3 has 14 residues. Germline V lookup: CDR1 SGHNT, CDR2 YYREEE (reference sequence).

The chain recombines TRBV27 with TRBJ2-7; D is possibly TRBD1 (5 bases). Trimming left V 6 bases short and J 1 base short, with 13 bases between. Germline-derived CDR1 and CDR2 are MNHEY and SMNVEV (reference sequence). The CDR3 has 14 residues. The CDR3 region is CASSPDRQSYEQYF. In DNA form, the CDR3 reads TGTGCCAGCAGCCCTGACAGACAATCCTACGAGCAGTACTTC.

CDR3 residues: CASSQAPRENTEAFF. DNA of the CDR3: TGTGCCAGCAGCCAAGCCCCCAGGGAGAACACTGAAGCTTTCTTT. The chain joins TRBV4-2 to TRBJ1-1; a weak D match, TRBD1 (5 bases). CDR3 length: 15 amino acids. CDR1 is LGHNA and CDR2 is YNFKEQ in the germline V gene. Trimming removed 1 base from V and 1 base from J, with 10 bases in between.

The chain couples TRBV7-9 to TRBJ1-1; the D gene is possibly TRBD1 (6 bases). Germline CDR1 is SEHNR and CDR2 is FQNEAQ (reference sequence). With 3 bases removed from V and 5 bases from J, the gap between germline ends came to 16 bases. This CDR3 comprises 15 residues. CDR3 in DNA: TGTGCCAGCAGCTTTCTAAGGGGGTTGAGTACTGAAGCTTTCTTT. As protein: CASSFLRGLSTEAFF.

This clone has more than one count but fewer than ten. The rearrangement joins TRBV5-1 to TRBJ2-1, with D unclear. The CDR3 contains 14 residues. Germline loops: CDR1 SGHRS, CDR2 YFSETQ. V lost 2 bases and J 5 bases, leaving 11 bases between the germline ends. The CDR3 reads CASSLVGNNNEQFF. CDR3 nucleotide sequence: TGCGCCAGCAGCTTAGTGGGCAATAACAATGAGCAGTTCTTC.

This clone has only a few counts. The genes are TRBV6-4 and TRBJ2-3; 12 bases align to TRBD2. The germline V gene has CDR1 MRHNA and CDR2 SNTAGT. CDR3 length equals 15 residues. J lost 6 bases, V lost 8 bases, and 9 bases had no gene match. The CDR3 loop reads CASSETSGRPDTQYF. For the CDR3, the DNA is TGTGCCAGCTCAGAGACTAGCGGGAGACCTGATACGCAGTATTTT.

This chain joins TRBV6-1 and TRBJ2-1; 9 bases are shared with TRBD1. V was clipped by 3 bases and J by 5 bases; unmatched bases: 8. This CDR3 contains 16 residues. CDR1 is MNHNS and CDR2 is SASEGT in the germline V gene. CDR3 in DNA: TGTGCCAGCAGTGACACCGACAGGGGGTTCCACAATGAGCAGTTCTTC. Translating gives CASSDTDRGFHNEQFF.

The V gene is TRBV4-1, the J gene TRBJ1-4; TRBD1 matches at 9 bases. CDR1 is MGHRA and CDR2 is YSYEKL in the germline V gene. V lost 3 bases to trimming and J lost 2 bases; unmatched junction nucleotides: 4. The CDR3 is 16 residues long. The CDR3 here is CASSQPGTGTNEKLFF. The CDR3 coding sequence is TGCGCCAGCAGCCAGCCCGGGACAGGGACTAATGAAAAACTGTTTTTT.

The rearrangement links TRBV6-6 to TRBJ1-1; a possible D gene is TRBD1 (5 bases). Germline loops: CDR1 MNHNY, CDR2 SVGAGI (reference sequence). CDR3 length: 15 amino acids. V gave up 4 bases and J gave up 12 bases, with 24 bases separating them. CDR3 protein: CASSSGPQGPYKTFF. The CDR3 nucleotides are TGTGCCAGCAGTTCCGGTCCCCAGGGTCCCTATAAAACTTTCTTT.

This clone has only a few counts. The chain couples TRBV5-1 to TRBJ2-1; no definite D call. Per germline, CDR1 SGHRS and CDR2 YFSETQ. V lost 0 bases and J 0 bases, leaving 4 bases between the germline ends. The CDR3 consists of 14 residues. The CDR3 DNA is TGCGCCAGCAGCTTGGACAGCTCCTACAATGAGCAGTTCTTC. It is translated as CASSLDSSYNEQFF. The entire variable domain, with the rest obtained from reference TRBV5-1 and TRBJ2-1, is as follows: KAGVTQTPRYLIKTRGQQVTLSCSPISGHRSVSWYQQTPGQGLQFLFEYFSETQRNKGNFPGRFSGRQFSNSRSEMNVSTLELGDSALYLCASSLDSSYNEQFFGPGTRLTVL.

This clone has only one observation. The genes are TRBV28 and TRBJ2-1, with 7 bases aligning to TRBD2. The V segment lost 3 bases and the J segment 1 base; nucleotides outside the gene matches: 3. CDR1 and CDR2 from the germline V gene are MDHEN and SYDVKM. The CDR3 consists of 15 residues. CDR3 sequence (DNA): TGTGCCAGCAGTTTTTCGGGGGGTTCCTACAATGAGCAGTTCTTC. Its protein product is CASSFSGGSYNEQFF.